This T cell receptor (beta chain) originates from a study of shared clonotypes between healthy human individuals. Study outcomes and limitations: Tissue TCR repertoires likely differ from these blood-only repertoires.

This clone was found a few times. Its matching antigen is unknown. The CDR3 runs 18 residues. Sequencing was performed with immunoSEQ multiplex PCR; in TCRdb, only in-frame clones are kept and a portion is missing. The sample contains about 490,000 clones, around 80% of which appear only once. The chain is built from TRBV21-1 and TRBJ1-4; the table gives TRBD1 as D, unverified against the DNA. TRBV21-1 is a known pseudogene. The source material was PBMCs. The origin of this receptor is a woman between 35 and 50 years old in good health. Some clones in this sample may be carry-over from other donors' samples. In DNA form, the CDR3 reads TGTGCCAGCAAACCTTCGGGACAGCTAGATGCGAGTAATGAAAAACTGTTTTTT. Residues: CASKPSGQLDASNEKLFF.